The 5 T cell receptor beta chains given below trace back to one sample, sequenced in a study of neurological immune-mediated disorders. MiXCR, applied by TCRdb to the 5' RACE reads, yields one record per CDR3 protein. The table lists tens of thousands of distinct CDR3 sequences, under 5.5% of them singletons. Sequenced: PBMCs. These receptors all come from a woman aged 70-85 years with multiple sclerosis.

This clonotype has at least ten counts. V is TRBV20-1 and J is TRBJ1-1; D may be TRBD1 (5 bases). This CDR3 has 13 residues. Looked up from germline, CDR1 is DFQATT and CDR2 is SNEGSKA (reference sequence). Trimming shortened V by 2 bases and J by 5 bases, and 12 bases separated the two germline ends. CDR3 in amino acids: CSARPTVGTEAFF. The CDR3 DNA follows: TGCAGTGCTAGACCGACAGTGGGGACTGAAGCTTTCTTT.

This clonotype came up a few times. The chain uses TRBV5-1 and TRBJ2-3; D gene ambiguous. Germline V gives CDR1 SGHRS, CDR2 YFSETQ. Trimming took off 2 bases at V and 2 bases at J, with 3 bases between the two ends. The CDR3 is 12 residues long. The CDR3 nucleotides read TGCGCCAGCAGCTTCCTCACAGATACGCAGTATTTT. As protein: CASSFLTDTQYF.

There are many counts of this clonotype. J is TRBJ1-1 and V is TRBV27, with D unresolved. In germline, CDR1 is MNHEY, CDR2 SMNVEV (reference sequence). The germline V and J ends were trimmed by 2 bases and 3 bases, with 7 bases remaining between them. This CDR3 is built from 13 residues. CDR3: CASSLRKDTEAFF. Written as DNA, the CDR3 is TGTGCCAGCAGTTTAAGAAAGGACACTGAAGCTTTCTTT.

This clonotype was counted ten times or more. The chain uses TRBV10-3 and TRBJ2-5; D perhaps matches TRBD1 (6 bases). V was cut by 6 bases and J by 5 bases, with 10 bases left in between. Germline values: CDR1 ENHRY, CDR2 SYGVKD. The CDR3 has 12 residues. The CDR3 here is CAIRGQGETQYF. The CDR3 region has the DNA TGTGCCATCAGGGGCCAGGGGGAGACCCAGTACTTC.

This chain uses TRBV20-1 with TRBJ2-5; the match to TRBD2 covers 7 bases. The CDR3 sequence is 15 residues long. V shed 5 bases, J shed 2 bases, and the junction held 11 bases outside the gene matches. Germline loops: CDR1 DFQATT, CDR2 SNEGSKA (reference sequence). CDR3 residues: CSAGVLAIVQETQYF. The CDR3 region has the DNA TGCAGTGCTGGAGTACTAGCGATCGTTCAAGAGACCCAGTACTTC.